What follows are 21 T cell receptor beta chains derived from one specimen sequenced in a study of blood T cell repertoires in COVID-19. Profiling relied on immunoSEQ multiplex PCR, and the TCRdb table lists in-frame clones only, not all of them. The table includes about 140,000 clones, roughly 84% detected once. Sequencing was carried out using PBMCs or T cells enriched from blood (not recorded which). The source is a man between 35 and 55 years old with acute COVID-19.

The chain links TRBV7-8 to TRBJ2-7; no clear D. CDR3 length: 15 residues. V was shortened by 1 base and J by 6 bases, with 16 bases between the two germline ends. From germline, CDR1 is SGHVS and CDR2 FQNEAQ. The DNA of the CDR3 is TGTGCCAGCAGCTTAGTAATACCTTTAGGCGGCGAGCAGTACTTC. Its protein is CASSLVIPLGGEQYF.

This clone was detected only a few times. The V gene is TRBV19, the J gene TRBJ2-7; a weak D match, TRBD2 (6 bases). Trimming removed 3 bases at V and 3 bases at J, with 12 bases between. Germline values: CDR1 LNHDA, CDR2 SQIVND (reference sequence). The CDR3 sequence is 14 residues long. The CDR3 here is CASSIGGAGYEQYF. CDR3 sequence (DNA): TGTGCCAGTAGTATTGGAGGGGCCGGCTACGAGCAGTACTTC. Combining the CDR3 with reference TRBV19 and TRBJ2-7 gives the whole variable domain DGGITQSPKYLFRKEGQNVTLSCEQNLNHDAMYWYRQDPGQGLRLIYYSQIVNDFQKGDIAEGYSVSREKKESFPLTVTSAQKNPTAFYLCASSIGGAGYEQYFGPGTRLTVT.

The V gene is TRBV6-5, the J gene TRBJ1-1, with D unresolved. This CDR3 comprises 14 residues. The germline V and J ends were trimmed by 2 bases and 4 bases, with 11 bases remaining between them. Germline V gene data show CDR1 as MNHEY and CDR2 as SVGAGI. CDR3 sequence: CASSYGVEGTEAFF. CDR3 DNA sequence: TGTGCCAGCAGTTACGGGGTAGAGGGCACTGAAGCTTTCTTT.

The chain recombines TRBV28 with TRBJ2-7; tentative D call: TRBD1 (6 bases). This CDR3 is 14 amino acids long. From germline, CDR1 is MDHEN and CDR2 SYDVKM. V was trimmed by 3 bases and J by 5 bases, leaving 14 bases between them. This CDR3 is CASSFQGPINEQYF. Here the CDR3 DNA reads TGTGCCAGCAGTTTCCAGGGGCCTATCAACGAGCAGTACTTC.

The rearrangement uses TRBV11-2 and TRBJ2-7; 10 nucleotides agree with TRBD2. The CDR3 totals 20 residues. Germline V gives CDR1 SGHAT, CDR2 FQNNGV. With 0 bases clipped from V and 1 base from J, the junction kept 15 bases outside the gene matches. For the CDR3, the DNA is TGTGCCAGCAGCTTAGATACGCGGGCTAGCGGGAGCCCTTTATCCTACGAGCAGTACTTC. This gives the protein CASSLDTRASGSPLSYEQYF.

A word on this clone: The junction departs from germline at one end; a sequencing error may be responsible. J is TRBJ1-1 and V is TRBV28, with 8 nucleotides matching TRBD1. Germline V gene data show CDR1 as MDHEN and CDR2 as SYDVKM. The CDR3 totals 15 residues. The CDR3, as DNA: TGTGCCAGCATTTTAGGACAGGGCGGGCACACTGAAGCTTTCTTT. This encodes CASILGQGGHTEAFF.

CDR3 loop: CASSYDSYNSPLHF. CDR3 bases: TGTGCCAGCAGTTATGACAGTTATAATTCACCCCTCCACTTT. This sequence joins TRBV7-2 and TRBJ1-6, with D perhaps matching TRBD1 (5 bases). The CDR3 is made up of 14 amino acids. Trimming left V 6 bases short and J 4 bases short, with 10 bases between. CDR1 and CDR2 (germline): SGHTA, FQGNSA.

The gene calls are TRBV6-5 and TRBJ2-7; 8 bases agree with TRBD2. This CDR3 contains 15 residues. Germline values: CDR1 MNHEY, CDR2 SVGAGI. After removal of 6 bases from V and 0 bases from J, the junction contained 7 bases not matched to a gene. As DNA, the CDR3 is TGTGCCAGCAGGCTAGCGGGCGGTCCCTCCTACGAGCAGTACTTC. It codes for CASRLAGGPSYEQYF.

The chain uses TRBV28 and TRBJ1-2, with unresolved D. Germline values: CDR1 MDHEN, CDR2 SYDVKM. The CDR3 extends over 11 amino acids. V was clipped by 7 bases and J by 8 bases, with 11 bases between them. The CDR3 loop is CASTGGSGYTF. Written as DNA, the CDR3 is TGTGCCAGCACGGGAGGGAGCGGCTACACCTTC.

The rearrangement joins TRBV6-2 or TRBV6-3 to TRBJ2-1, with D perhaps matching TRBD1 (5 bases). With 7 bases removed from V and 5 bases from J, the gap between germline ends came to 21 bases. Germline lookup yields CDR1 MNHEY and CDR2 SVGEGT. CDR3 length: 16 amino acids. The CDR3 nucleotides are TGTGCCAGCACCCCCGGCAGGGTCCCCCCCCACAATGAGCAGTTCTTC. As protein: CASTPGRVPPHNEQFF.

The chain carries TRBV30 and TRBJ1-5, with unresolved D. CDR1 is GTSNPN and CDR2 is SVGIG in the germline V gene (reference sequence). The V and J ends lost 2 bases and 2 bases respectively, with 16 bases between them. The CDR3 spans 16 residues. CDR3 bases: TGTGCCTGGAGTCGGTGGGCGGGGATGGGCAATCAGCCCCAGCATTTT. The encoded protein is CAWSRWAGMGNQPQHF.

The chain joins TRBV28 to TRBJ2-1; 8 nucleotides align to TRBD2. The CDR3 totals 16 residues. Per the germline V gene, CDR1 is MDHEN and CDR2 is SYDVKM. Trimming at V came to 4 bases and at J to 2 bases, leaving 7 bases not matched to a gene. The CDR3 region has the DNA TGTGCCAGCAGTTCGGTAGCGGGAAGAACCTACAATGAGCAGTTCTTC. This sequence encodes CASSSVAGRTYNEQFF.

This sequence joins TRBV28 and TRBJ2-1; 9 nucleotides agree with TRBD2. After removal of 6 bases from V and 4 bases from J, the junction contained 13 bases not matched to a gene. The CDR3 has 17 residues. In germline, CDR1 is MDHEN, CDR2 SYDVKM. The CDR3 sequence is CASRPWGGRAEYNEQFF. CDR3 DNA: TGTGCCAGCAGACCCTGGGGCGGGAGGGCCGAGTACAATGAGCAGTTCTTC.

J is TRBJ2-1 and V is TRBV7-9, with a weak D call TRBD2 (5 bases). The CDR3 contains 13 residues. V was trimmed by 3 bases and J by 8 bases, leaving 11 bases between them. From germline, CDR1 is SEHNR and CDR2 FQNEAQ (reference sequence). CDR3 residues: CASSFGEVHEQFF. CDR3 nucleotide sequence: TGTGCCAGCAGCTTCGGGGAAGTCCATGAGCAGTTCTTC.

The V call is TRBV30, the J call TRBJ1-1, with D maybe TRBD1 (5 bases). Trimming took 0 bases from V and 0 from J, leaving 8 bases between them. The CDR3 spans 14 residues. Germline-derived CDR1 and CDR2 are GTSNPN and SVGIG (reference sequence). The CDR3 loop is CAWSVGHLNTEAFF. The CDR3 DNA follows: TGTGCCTGGAGTGTCGGACACTTGAACACTGAAGCTTTCTTT.

The chain has TRBV4-1 and TRBJ1-3; D call uncertain. Trimming stripped 2 bases from V and 4 bases from J, with 6 bases between. The germline CDR1 and CDR2 sequences are MGHRA and YSYEKL. This CDR3 spans 13 amino acids. The CDR3 region has the DNA TGCGCCAGCAGCCAACCCTTGGGAAACACCATATATTTT. It encodes CASSQPLGNTIYF.

The chain combines TRBV30 with TRBJ1-1, with D possibly matching TRBD1 (5 bases). This CDR3 has 14 residues. The germline V and J ends were trimmed by 2 bases and 6 bases, with 16 bases remaining between them. From germline, CDR1 is GTSNPN and CDR2 SVGIG (reference sequence). The CDR3 DNA follows: TGTGCCTGGAGTCAATTCGACAGTCCCCCTGAAGCTTTCTTT. This encodes CAWSQFDSPPEAFF.

V usage is TRBV24-1 and J usage is TRBJ1-2; D is possibly TRBD1 (6 bases). Trimming took 4 bases from V and 4 from J, leaving 15 bases between them. CDR3 length: 15 residues. Germline V gives CDR1 KGHDR, CDR2 SFDVKD. This CDR3 is CATSDQRTDRYGYTF. The CDR3 nucleotides are TGTGCCACCAGTGACCAGAGGACAGATCGCTATGGCTACACCTTC.

This clone was detected a few times. The chain is built from TRBV19 and TRBJ1-1; TRBD1 is a possible D gene (6 bases). There are 15 residues in the CDR3. In germline, CDR1 is LNHDA, CDR2 SQIVND (reference sequence). V was trimmed by 1 base and J by 0 bases, leaving 9 bases between them. CDR3 DNA sequence: TGTGCCAGTAGTATAGGGAACAGGGTGAACACTGAAGCTTTCTTT. This sequence encodes CASSIGNRVNTEAFF.

The chain is built from TRBV5-8 and TRBJ1-6; no clear D. Looked up from germline, CDR1 is SGHTS and CDR2 is YDEGEE. V lost 2 bases and J 7 bases, leaving 13 bases between the germline ends. This CDR3 comprises 15 residues. CDR3 protein: CASSFHDTANSPLHF. The CDR3 nucleotides are TGTGCCAGCAGCTTTCACGACACCGCAAATTCACCCCTCCACTTT. Full variable domain (rest looked up from reference TRBV5-8 and TRBJ1-6): EAGVTQSPTHLIKTRGQQATLRCSPISGHTSVYWYQQALGLGLQFLLWYDEGEERNRGNFPPRFSGRQFPNYSSELNVNALELEDSALYLCASSFHDTANSPLHFGNGTRLTVT.

The count of this clone is one. The V call is TRBV6-5, the J call TRBJ2-5, with D possibly matching TRBD1 (6 bases). The germline CDR1 and CDR2 sequences are MNHEY and SVGAGI. CDR3 length equals 16 residues. Trimming cost V 4 bases and J 5 bases, with 20 bases left between them. The CDR3 region is CASSSPRGPAGETQYF. DNA for the CDR3: TGTGCCAGCAGTTCCCCCAGGGGACCGGCCGGGGAGACCCAGTACTTC.